Listed below are T cell receptor beta chains from one sample, sequenced in a study of Graves' ophthalmopathy and Graves' hyperthyroidism. One entry per CDR3 protein, called by TCRdb with MiXCR from the multiplex PCR reads. The sample contains approximately 500,000 distinct CDR3 sequences, over 13% of which appear only once. The sequencing input was blood. Receptors originate from a young woman with Graves' ophthalmopathy. CDR3s include the opening cysteine and the closing phenylalanine or tryptophan. The order of the fields is clone size, D gene, J gene, V gene, CDR3 DNA, CDR3 protein. The D gene is left open where the match is weak. Expanded clones are given a class, and other clones once, few, many or no size at all.

many - TRBJ1-6 TRBV10-3 TGTGCCATCAGTCAACAGGGTGTGGGCTCACCCCTCCACTTT CAISQQGVGSPLHF
many TRBD2 TRBJ2-7 TRBV7-2 TGTGCCAGCAGCTTGGCACTAGCGGGAGCAAGCGAGCAGTACTTC CASSLALAGASEQYF
many - TRBJ1-5 TRBV27 TGTGCCAGCAGTTTCGGACGGCGTCAGCCCCAGCATTTT CASSFGRRQPQHF
many - TRBJ1-5 TRBV12-3/TRBV12-4 TGTGCCAGCACCACCGGGGGTAGCAATCAGCCCCAGCATTTT CASTTGGSNQPQHF
many - TRBJ2-7 TRBV12-3/TRBV12-4 TGTGCCAGCAGTCCCCAAGTTGTGGAGGGCTACGAGCAGTACTTC CASSPQVVEGYEQYF
many TRBD2 TRBJ2-7 TRBV27 TGTGCCAGCAGTTCCCCAGCGGGAGGGTCCTACGAGCAGTACTTC CASSSPAGGSYEQYF
- TRBD2 TRBJ2-3 TRBV6-2/TRBV6-3 TGTGCCAGCATTCAGACTAGCGGGGGGACAGATACGCAGTATTTT CASIQTSGGTDTQYF
- TRBD2 TRBJ2-4 TRBV7-2 TGTGCCAGCAGCTTGGGACTAGCGACGAACATTAAGTACTTC CASSLGLATNIKYF
many TRBD2 TRBJ2-5 TRBV7-9 TGTGCCAGCAGTTTAGGACCGGGACTAGCAAAGGAGACCCAGTACTTC CASSLGPGLAKETQYF
- - TRBJ2-5 TRBV11-2 TGTGCCAGCAGCTCCGGACACAGAGGGGAGACCCAGTACTTC CASSSGHRGETQYF
many - TRBJ1-1 TRBV20-1 TGCAGTGCTAGAGCCGGACACTCGAAGGCTGAAGCTTTCTTT CSARAGHSKAEAFF
- TRBD1 TRBJ2-7 TRBV5-1 TGCGCCAGCAGCTTTGGACAGGGGGCCGACGAGCAGTACTTC CASSFGQGADEQYF
- - TRBJ2-5 TRBV12-3/TRBV12-4 TGTGCCAGCCTCGGGTGGGGCGGGATCGAGACCCAGTACTTC CASLGWGGIETQYF
many - TRBJ2-5 TRBV19 TGTGCCAGTAGTATAGATTACGGAACAGGCATCCAAGAGACCCAGTACTTC CASSIDYGTGIQETQYF
many - TRBJ1-1 TRBV4-1 TGCGCCAGCAGCCAAGGACACCATAACACTGAAGCTTTCTTT CASSQGHHNTEAFF
many TRBD2 TRBJ2-7 TRBV5-1 TGCGCCAGCAGCTTGGGGGTAGCGGGAAGCTCCTACGAGCAGTACTTC CASSLGVAGSSYEQYF
few - TRBJ1-5 TRBV25-1 TGTGCCAGCAGTGATTCGTGGAGCAATCAGCCCCAGCATTTT CASSDSWSNQPQHF
- TRBD1 TRBJ2-7 TRBV6-1 TGTGCCAGCAGCAGGGGGACAGGGGGCCTTTACGAGCAGTACTTC CASSRGTGGLYEQYF
many TRBD1 TRBJ1-1 TRBV28 TGTGCCAGTGCAGGGGGCACTGAAGCTTTCTTT CASAGGTEAFF
many - TRBJ1-1 TRBV28 TGTGCCAGCAGCCGAGGGCCTTTTCTGGCTTTCTTT CASSRGPFLAFF
many - TRBJ2-7 TRBV28 TGTGCCAGCAGGGCCGGGACACCGTACGAGCAGTACTTC CASRAGTPYEQYF
few - TRBJ1-5 TRBV5-1 TGCGCCAGCAGCCTGAGCGATGGGGAGAATCAGCCCCAGCATTTT CASSLSDGENQPQHF
many TRBD1 TRBJ1-2 TRBV6-1 TGTGCCAGCAGCCGGGACAGGGAACGCTACACCTTC CASSRDRERYTF
- - TRBJ2-2 TRBV11-2 TGTGCCAGCAGCACCGCTAGAGCCGGGGAGCTGTTTTTT CASSTARAGELFF
- - TRBJ1-5 TRBV27 TGTGCCAGCAATCAGGGTTTGATTGAGCCCCAGCATTTT CASNQGLIEPQHF
many TRBD1 TRBJ2-2 TRBV24-1 TGTGCCACCAGTGATCCGCGACAGGGGGCGGTCGACACCGGGGAGCTGTTTTTT CATSDPRQGAVDTGELFF
many TRBD1 TRBJ1-3 TRBV28 TGTGCCAGCAGTTTAGCTGGGACAGCTGGAAACACCATATATTTT CASSLAGTAGNTIYF
- TRBD1 TRBJ2-5 TRBV5-1 TGCGCCAGCAGCTTGACGGGACAGGGTTCCTTCGGCCAAGAGACCCAGTACTTC CASSLTGQGSFGQETQYF
once TRBD2 TRBJ2-2 TRBV30 TGTGCCTGGAGTGCAGCGGGGGTTTTCGCGAACACCGGGGAGCTGTTTTTT CAWSAAGVFANTGELFF
few TRBD2 TRBJ2-4 TRBV20-1 TGCAGTGCTCGACGGACTAGCGGGAAAAACATTCAGTACTTC CSARRTSGKNIQYF
many TRBD1 TRBJ1-1 TRBV7-6 TGTGCCAGCAGCTTAGGGGGACAGGGAGGGTCTGAAGCTTTCTTT CASSLGGQGGSEAFF
many TRBD2 TRBJ2-7 TRBV12-3/TRBV12-4 TGTGCCAGCAGTTCAAGCGGGGGGTTAAACGAGCAGTACTTC CASSSSGGLNEQYF
many - TRBJ2-2 TRBV6-5 TGTGCCAGCAGTTACGGGTTAGCGAACACCGGGGAGCTGTTTTTT CASSYGLANTGELFF
many - TRBJ2-4 TRBV28 TGTGCCAGCAGCCGATGGGGAGACATAAAAAACATTCAGTACTTC CASSRWGDIKNIQYF
many TRBD1 TRBJ2-7 TRBV7-3 TGTGCCAGCAGTTCACCGGGACAGGTCGATTCCTACGAGCAGTACTTC CASSSPGQVDSYEQYF
many TRBD2 TRBJ2-5 TRBV19 TGTGCCAGTAGTGTTGGAGAGCTAGCGGGGGGCCTCAAATACTTC CASSVGELAGGLKYF
many TRBD1 TRBJ2-2 TRBV7-9 TGTGCCAGCACCCGACAGGGGAGGACCGGGGAGCTGTTTTTT CASTRQGRTGELFF
- - TRBJ2-5 TRBV6-1 TGTGCCAGCAGTGAAAGGTGGACCCAGTACTTC CASSERWTQYF
few TRBD1 TRBJ1-1 TRBV10-1 TGCGCCAGCAGTGAGACGGGGACAGAGAACACTGAAGCTTTCTTT CASSETGTENTEAFF
many - TRBJ1-1 TRBV19 TGTGCCAGTAGCTTTATTCGGGAGGGAGACACTGAAGCTTTCTTT CASSFIREGDTEAFF
few - TRBJ1-1 TRBV4-1 TGCGCCAGCAGCCAAGAATCCGGCTTCACTGAAGCTTTCTTT CASSQESGFTEAFF
many - TRBJ1-2 TRBV7-8 TGTGCCAGCAGCTTAGGTTGGCGGGGGCTCGACTATGGCTACACCTTC CASSLGWRGLDYGYTF
many - TRBJ1-2 TRBV6-1 TGTGCCAGCAGTCGCGATGGGATCTATGGCTACACCTTC CASSRDGIYGYTF
many - TRBJ1-2 TRBV6-5 TGTGCCAGCAGGGCGGTTCCGGGCTCCGAGGGCTACACCTTC CASRAVPGSEGYTF
many - TRBJ1-2 TRBV11-2 TGTGCCAGCAGCAAGGGACGCCACTCTATTAACTATGGCTACACCTTC CASSKGRHSINYGYTF
many - TRBJ2-2 TRBV30 TGTGCCTGGAGTTCCCAAATCGGGGAGCTGTTTTTT CAWSSQIGELFF
many TRBD1 TRBJ1-2 TRBV5-1 TGCGCCAGCAGCTTGGATGGGACAGGTAGCTACACCTTC CASSLDGTGSYTF